This is a list of T cell receptor beta chains from one sample in a study of blood T cells in healthy people across ages. One entry per CDR3 protein results from TCRdb running MiXCR on the 5' RACE reads. The sample comprises 1 million or so distinct CDR3 sequences, under 30% of which are singletons, and about 0.69% rests with the top ten. This sample was shared with a second study, whose subject was T cells of mothers and their children.

What was sequenced was blood. The receptor set was obtained from a girl aged 2-10 years in good health. Both conserved end residues are trimmed from each CDR3. A D gene is named only where the DNA matches it firmly.

>TRBD1|TRBJ1-1|TRBV4-2
ASSQTGGVETEAS
>-|TRBJ1-2|TRBV7-9
ASILGDTSVYGYT
>-|-|TRBV28
ASSLFTGLYEQY
>TRBD1|TRBJ1-5|TRBV20-1
SASVETGVNQPQH
>TRBD1|TRBJ2-7|TRBV9
ASSVGQGAPDYEQY
>-|TRBJ2-1|TRBV6-6
ASSSLVIGNEQF
>-|-|TRBV12-3/TRBV12-4
ASQLGLSSYEQY
>-|TRBJ2-1|TRBV2
ASLKRVDNEQF
>TRBD2|TRBJ2-3|TRBV15
ATSRNVAGATDTLY
>TRBD1|TRBJ2-7|TRBV20-1
SARDRDSLDEQY
>-|TRBJ2-1|TRBV7-8
ASSLSPAGLSSYNEQF
>-|TRBJ2-5|TRBV12-3/TRBV12-4
ASSRSGTQY
>-|TRBJ2-5|TRBV29-1
SVDSGVVGTQY
>TRBD2|TRBJ2-3|TRBV7-3
ASSRGLAGDTDTQY
>-|TRBJ2-5|TRBV25-1
ASSEAEPGGETQY
>-|TRBJ2-3|TRBV12-3/TRBV12-4
ASSLGERARGDTQY
>TRBD2|TRBJ2-2|TRBV29-1
SVLAGDGELF
>TRBD1|-|TRBV28
ASRPPGGIYEQY
>-|TRBJ2-6|TRBV12-3/TRBV12-4
ASRILSGLTGANVLT
>-|TRBJ1-1|TRBV29-1
SVENTANTEAF
>-|TRBJ2-7|TRBV5-1
ASSLESPPSYEQY
>-|TRBJ2-3|TRBV7-9
ASSSSDSSTDTQY
>TRBD2|-|TRBV7-2
ASSLVGASGRLNEQF
>TRBD1|-|TRBV12-3/TRBV12-4
ATSRGQSYEQY
>-|TRBJ1-1|TRBV11-3
ASSEGWTEAF
>-|TRBJ2-5|TRBV4-3
ASSRGAGDFQETQY
>-|TRBJ1-1|TRBV7-3
ASSLTTNTEAF
>-|TRBJ2-4|TRBV20-1
SARGDLENIQY
>TRBD1|TRBJ1-4|TRBV29-1
SVESGGGFATNEKLF
>-|TRBJ2-1|TRBV20-1
SARDGTSLEQF
>TRBD2|TRBJ2-1|TRBV10-3
AISPQLAGLVDEQF
>-|TRBJ2-3|TRBV7-2
ASSLGLGGTSTDTQY
>-|TRBJ2-1|TRBV11-1
ASELRRVGSYNEQF
>-|-|TRBV7-8
ASSLTTQGAPYEQY
>-|TRBJ1-5|TRBV7-9
ASSLGQTAPQPQH
>TRBD2|TRBJ2-1|TRBV11-3
ASSLNSGGYNEQF
>-|TRBJ1-1|TRBV4-3
ASSQDQEYTEAF
>-|TRBJ2-7|TRBV12-3/TRBV12-4
ASGLEASTYEQY
>-|TRBJ2-3|TRBV10-3
AIGGSYSDTQY
>TRBD1|TRBJ1-2|TRBV5-6
ASSFGTGEIPYGYT
>TRBD1|TRBJ2-5|TRBV6-5
ASRGQGMVTQY
>TRBD1|TRBJ2-1|TRBV7-9
ASSPLPYTGASYNEQF
>-|TRBJ2-7|TRBV5-1
ASSLDDGSYEQY
>-|TRBJ1-1|TRBV7-9
ASSPGQLTSTEAF
>-|TRBJ2-1|TRBV28
ASSFRAGSYNEQF
>TRBD2|TRBJ2-3|TRBV9
ASSPLAGHTQY
>-|-|TRBV20-1
SARGGLAEYEQY
>TRBD1|-|TRBV7-2
ASSARTGGPYEQY
>-|TRBJ2-2|TRBV4-1
ASSQKGGNTGELF
>-|TRBJ2-5|TRBV28
ASSLGQLAETQY
>TRBD2|TRBJ2-6|TRBV2
AGGDGSSGANVLT
>-|TRBJ1-4|TRBV2
ATGTSEKLF
>TRBD1|TRBJ1-2|TRBV6-6
ASSYATGLYGYT
>TRBD2|-|TRBV7-3
ASSLLASGGVGDEQF
>-|TRBJ2-3|TRBV6-5
ASSYLSGTQY
>-|TRBJ2-5|TRBV5-1
ASRMRGPQEAQY
>TRBD2|-|TRBV5-1
ASKFYSGAYEQY
>-|-|TRBV7-3
ASSLFGGVASEQY
>-|TRBJ1-4|TRBV7-9
ASRATRGEKLF
>-|TRBJ2-7|TRBV20-1
SARKPDRYEQY